This T cell receptor beta chain was sequenced during a study of regulatory T cells in long-lasting Graves disease. Study-level results: Study of thyroid tissue was not done, with only peripheral blood studied.

CDR1 and CDR2 from the germline V gene are MDHEN and SYDVKM. Losses at the gene ends were 11 bases for V and 3 bases for J; bases not matched to a gene: 13. This CDR3 region has 14 residues. This clonotype was recorded at least ten times. Its antigen is undetermined. The TCR beta library used iRepertoire HTBI primers with Arm-PCR amplification of CDR3. Authors' analysis steps: Spanning all samples, the identified segments comprised around 60 TRBV and more than 11 TRBJ. TCRdb passed the multiplex PCR reads through MiXCR, listing each CDR3 protein once. These V and J calls originate from TCRdb's pipeline instead of the authors' own analysis. Of about 470,000 distinct CDR3 sequences listed, about 22% are singletons. The time point: persistent/refractory GD, antithyroid drugs over 5 years with positive TRAb. The authors made the TCR library using RNA they extracted from PBMCs. Diagnoses of Graves' disease were made by American Thyroid Association guidelines.

The TCR sequence derives from a female donor with Graves disease. The rearrangement uses TRBV28 and TRBJ2-7, with 7 positions matching TRBD2. The specimen comprised peripheral blood mononuclear cells (PBMCs), sampled when the disease was refractory, from a patient treated with antithyroid drugs. The CDR3: CASNPSGMGYEQYF. The CDR3 DNA reads as TGTGCCTCGAATCCCAGCGGGATGGGCTACGAGCAGTACTTC.